The entry below gives a single T cell receptor beta chain sequence along with its context. This record belongs to a study of OX40 agonist ivuxolimab in advanced cancers. Background on the study: Patients got intravenous ivuxolimab at 0.01 to 10 mg/kg every 2 weeks.

The table came from immunoSEQ multiplex PCR; TCRdb's copy has only in-frame clones and leaves some out. The repertoire has approximately 71,000 clones, roughly 94% of them found once; the top ten carry around 16%. The V gene's germline CDR1 is SEHNR and CDR2 FQNEAQ (reference sequence). CDR3 size: 13 residues. V was clipped by 6 bases and J by 7 bases, with 10 bases between them. The input for sequencing was CD4+ or CD8+ T cells sorted from blood, taken in a trial of the OX40 agonist ivuxolimab. The receptor's source is an adult with an advanced solid tumor such as melanoma, head and neck, liver or kidney cancer. V and J are TRBV7-9 and TRBJ1-6; D is unresolved. The CDR3 bases are TGTGCCAGCAGTGCTCCTGAGAATTCACCCCTCCACTTT. Translated: CASSAPENSPLHF.